Following are 18 T cell receptor beta chains from one sample sequenced in a study of T cells in localized non-small cell lung cancer. The repertoire was sequenced with immunoSEQ multiplex PCR; TCRdb's copy has only in-frame clones and lacks some. The data show some 12,000 clones, about 83% seen once. The sample here was peripheral blood, taken before any cancer treatment. The origin of the receptors is a male donor aged 60 or over with stage I lung adenocarcinoma.

V is TRBV7-2 and J is TRBJ2-1; D may correspond to TRBD1 or TRBD2 (5 bases each). Germline V gene lookup returns CDR1 SGHTA and CDR2 FQGNSA. The length of the CDR3 is 16 residues. The V and J ends lost 4 bases and 4 bases respectively, with 17 bases between them. The CDR3 reads CASSYTRDPWYNEQFF. CDR3 DNA: TGTGCCAGCAGCTACACCCGGGACCCATGGTACAATGAGCAGTTCTTC. Variable domain in full (rest from reference TRBV7-2 and TRBJ2-1): GAGVSQSPSNKVTEKGKDVELRCDPISGHTALYWYRQSLGQGLEFLIYFQGNSAPDKSGLPSDRFSAERTGGSVSTLTIQRTQQEDSAVYLCASSYTRDPWYNEQFFGPGTRLTVL.

V and J are TRBV27 and TRBJ2-7; 7 bases line up with TRBD2. V shed 8 bases and J 4 bases; nucleotides not matched to a gene: 8. CDR3 size: 13 residues. Germline values: CDR1 MNHEY, CDR2 SMNVEV (reference sequence). The CDR3 region is CASGGGTAYEQYF. CDR3 coding DNA: TGTGCCAGCGGGGGAGGGACTGCATACGAGCAGTACTTC.

CDR3 nucleotides: TGTGCCAGCAGTTTACTACGGGGAAAGCAGCCCCAGCATTTT. Encoded protein: CASSLLRGKQPQHF. V gene TRBV28 combines with J gene TRBJ1-5; no reliable D call. Trimming took off 2 bases at V and 7 bases at J, with 12 bases between the two ends. The CDR3 loop spans 14 amino acids. Germline values: CDR1 MDHEN, CDR2 SYDVKM.

The chain carries TRBV19 and TRBJ2-2, with a possible D match to TRBD2 (6 bases). The germline V gene has CDR1 LNHDA and CDR2 SQIVND (reference sequence). Trimming removed 8 bases from V and 1 base from J, with 11 bases in between. There are 14 residues in the CDR3. The CDR3 loop reads CASQRRENTGELFF. The CDR3 DNA reads TGTGCCAGTCAAAGGCGGGAGAACACCGGGGAGCTGTTTTTT.

V and J are TRBV4-3 and TRBJ2-1; 8 bases line up with TRBD2. The CDR3 has 20 residues. V shed 0 bases, J shed 2 bases, and the junction held 15 bases outside the gene matches. Germline V gives CDR1 LGHNA, CDR2 YSLEER. The CDR3 DNA follows: TGCGCCAGCAGCCAAGATCGGGAGCGGGAGAAGGGGGGGCCCTACAATGAGCAGTTCTTC. Encoded protein: CASSQDREREKGGPYNEQFF.

The chain has TRBV28 and TRBJ2-7; D is possibly TRBD2 (5 bases). With 6 bases removed from V and 3 bases from J, the gap between germline ends came to 12 bases. The CDR3 extends over 13 amino acids. Germline V lookup: CDR1 MDHEN, CDR2 SYDVKM. CDR3 residues: CASRETGIYEQYF. CDR3 coding DNA: TGTGCCAGCAGGGAAACGGGGATCTACGAGCAGTACTTC.

The rearrangement links TRBV6-5 to TRBJ2-5; the match to TRBD1 covers 11 bases. Germline V lookup: CDR1 MNHEY, CDR2 SVGAGI. This CDR3 has 16 residues. V dropped 0 bases and J dropped 5; count of bases not matched to a gene: 5. CDR3 residues: CASSYSRTGGFETQYF. CDR3 DNA: TGTGCCAGCAGTTACTCAAGGACAGGGGGCTTTGAGACCCAGTACTTC.

V and J are TRBV9 and TRBJ2-7; 8 positions agree with TRBD1. Germline trimming cut 4 bases from V and 6 bases from J; bases unmatched to any gene: 6. The CDR3 contains 13 residues. Germline CDR1 and CDR2: SGDLS and YYNGEE. CDR3 in amino acids: CASSTGTGGEQYF. CDR3 bases: TGTGCCAGCAGCACGGGGACAGGAGGCGAGCAGTACTTC.

The V and J genes are TRBV28 and TRBJ2-1; 15 bases fit TRBD2. V trimming: 3 bases; J trimming: 0 bases; junction bases outside the gene matches: 12. The CDR3 has 21 amino acids. Germline CDR1 reads MDHEN; CDR2 reads SYDVKM. The chain's CDR3 is CASSLAGLAGGLRSSYNEQFF. As DNA, the CDR3 is TGTGCCAGCAGTTTGGCGGGACTAGCGGGAGGCCTCCGAAGCTCCTACAATGAGCAGTTCTTC.

The chain links TRBV30 to TRBJ1-3, with D unclear. The CDR3 runs to 13 residues. Germline V gene lookup returns CDR1 GTSNPN and CDR2 SVGIG (reference sequence). The V and J ends lost 3 bases and 0 bases respectively, with 6 bases between them. CDR3 nucleotides: TGTGCCTGGAGCCCCTACTCTGGAAACACCATATATTTT. It encodes CAWSPYSGNTIYF.

The chain carries TRBV7-9 and TRBJ2-1; perhaps TRBD1 as D (6 bases). Trimming took 2 bases from V and 5 from J, leaving 22 bases between them. From germline, CDR1 is SEHNR and CDR2 FQNEAQ (reference sequence). This CDR3 has 18 amino acids. CDR3 sequence reads: CASSLWGSGGFVDNEQFF. The CDR3 nucleotides are TGTGCCAGCAGCTTATGGGGGAGTGGGGGCTTCGTCGACAATGAGCAGTTCTTC.

The rearrangement uses TRBV15 and TRBJ2-2; TRBD2 aligns across 8 bases. V lost 6 bases to trimming and J lost 7 bases; unmatched junction nucleotides: 13. This CDR3 contains 16 residues. Germline loops: CDR1 LNHNV, CDR2 YYDKDF (reference sequence). Written as DNA, the CDR3 is TGTGCCACCAGGGAGCGGGTCGGGAGGGCTGGCGGGGAGCTGTTTTTT. Translation gives CATRERVGRAGGELFF.

The J gene is TRBJ2-5, the V gene TRBV18; the D is unclear. The CDR3 loop spans 16 amino acids. The germline V gene encodes CDR1 KGHSH and CDR2 LQKENI. The V gene lost 3 bases and the J gene lost 0 bases, with 14 bases spanning the gap. The CDR3 region is CASSPNSPEYQETQYF. CDR3 nucleotide sequence: TGTGCCAGCTCACCTAATTCTCCGGAATACCAAGAGACCCAGTACTTC.

The genes are TRBV19 and TRBJ1-5, with 7 bases matching TRBD1. Germline V gives CDR1 LNHDA, CDR2 SQIVND (reference sequence). The CDR3 runs 16 residues. Unmatched junction bases numbered 11, after V lost 7 bases and J lost 2 bases. The DNA for the CDR3 is TGTGCCAGTAAGGACCGTACTACAGGGGGCAATCAGCCCCAGCATTTT. It encodes CASKDRTTGGNQPQHF.

The chain has TRBV7-3 and TRBJ2-7, with TRBD1 identical over 7 bases. V shed 4 bases and J 4 bases; nucleotides not matched to a gene: 4. The CDR3 extends over 13 amino acids. Germline lookup yields CDR1 SGHTA and CDR2 FQGTGA. CDR3 in DNA: TGTGCCAGCAGCTCCGGGACAGAGTACGAGCAGTACTTC. This encodes CASSSGTEYEQYF.

The rearrangement links TRBV15 to TRBJ2-2, with TRBD2 matching 11 bases. The junction had 3 bases not matched to a gene; V was cut back by 4 bases and J by 5 bases. The CDR3 is 15 residues long. CDR1 is LNHNV and CDR2 is YYDKDF in the germline V gene (reference sequence). CDR3 sequence reads: CATSTTSGRTGELFF. The DNA of the CDR3 is TGTGCCACCAGCACTACTAGCGGGAGAACCGGGGAGCTGTTTTTT.

This chain connects TRBV6-6 to TRBJ1-3; D is unresolved. Germline assignment: CDR1 MNHNY and CDR2 SVGAGI (reference sequence). This CDR3 has 15 amino acids. With 7 bases removed from V and 0 bases from J, the gap between germline ends came to 13 bases. Here the CDR3 DNA reads TGTGCCAGCACCACTCACAGCAACTCTGGAAACACCATATATTTT. Translation gives CASTTHSNSGNTIYF.

The rearrangement joins TRBV7-9 to TRBJ2-7; D might be TRBD1 (6 bases). The germline CDR1 and CDR2 sequences are SEHNR and FQNEAQ (reference sequence). V lost 3 bases and J lost 1, with 10 bases in between. This CDR3 has 14 amino acids. CDR3 in amino acids: CASSFDRSSYEQYF. The CDR3 nucleotides read TGTGCCAGCAGCTTTGACAGGAGTTCCTACGAGCAGTACTTC.